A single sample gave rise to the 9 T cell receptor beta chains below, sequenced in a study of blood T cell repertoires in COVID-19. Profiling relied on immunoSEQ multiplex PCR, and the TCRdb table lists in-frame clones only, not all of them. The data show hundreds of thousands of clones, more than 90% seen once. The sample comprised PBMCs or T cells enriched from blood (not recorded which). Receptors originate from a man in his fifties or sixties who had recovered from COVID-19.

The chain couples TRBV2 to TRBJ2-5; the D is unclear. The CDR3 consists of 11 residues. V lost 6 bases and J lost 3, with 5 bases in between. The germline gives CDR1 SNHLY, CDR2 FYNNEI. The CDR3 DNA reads TGTGCCAGCAGCAAAAAAGAGACCCAGTACTTC. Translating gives CASSKKETQYF.

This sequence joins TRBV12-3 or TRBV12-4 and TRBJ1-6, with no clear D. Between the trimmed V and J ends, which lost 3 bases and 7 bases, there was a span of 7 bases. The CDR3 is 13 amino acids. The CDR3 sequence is CASSFNRNSPLHF. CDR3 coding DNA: TGTGCCAGCAGTTTTAACAGAAATTCACCCCTCCACTTT.

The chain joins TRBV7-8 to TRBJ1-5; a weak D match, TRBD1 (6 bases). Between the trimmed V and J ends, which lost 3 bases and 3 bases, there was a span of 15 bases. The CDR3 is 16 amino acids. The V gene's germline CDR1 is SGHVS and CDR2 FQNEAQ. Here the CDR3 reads CASSFAGGSNNQPQHF. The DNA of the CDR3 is TGTGCCAGCAGCTTCGCGGGGGGCTCAAACAATCAGCCCCAGCATTTT.

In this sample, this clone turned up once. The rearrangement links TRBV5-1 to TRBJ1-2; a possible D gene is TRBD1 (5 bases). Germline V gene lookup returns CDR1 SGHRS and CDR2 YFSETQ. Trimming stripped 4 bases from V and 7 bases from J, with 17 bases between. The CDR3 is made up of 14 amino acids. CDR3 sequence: CASSSDGQGSGYTF. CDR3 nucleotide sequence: TGCGCCAGCAGCAGTGATGGCCAGGGAAGTGGCTACACCTTC.

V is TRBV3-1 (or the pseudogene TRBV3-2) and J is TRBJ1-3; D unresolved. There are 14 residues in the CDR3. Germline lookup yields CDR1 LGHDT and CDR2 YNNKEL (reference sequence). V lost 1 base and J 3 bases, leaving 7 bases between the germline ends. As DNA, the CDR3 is TGTGCCAGCAGCCAAGTAGGGAGTGGAAACACCATATATTTT. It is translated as CASSQVGSGNTIYF.

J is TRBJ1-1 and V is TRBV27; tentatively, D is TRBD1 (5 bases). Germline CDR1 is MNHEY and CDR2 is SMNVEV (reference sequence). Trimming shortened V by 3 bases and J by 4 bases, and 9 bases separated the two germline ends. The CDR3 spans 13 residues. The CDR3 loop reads CASSFREGTEAFF. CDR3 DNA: TGTGCCAGCAGTTTCAGGGAGGGCACTGAAGCTTTCTTT.

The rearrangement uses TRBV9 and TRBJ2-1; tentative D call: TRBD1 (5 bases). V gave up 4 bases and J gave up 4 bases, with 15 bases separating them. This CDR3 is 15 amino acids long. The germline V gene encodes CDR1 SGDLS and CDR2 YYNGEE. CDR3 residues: CASSPRVGVYNEQFF. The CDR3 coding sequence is TGTGCCAGCAGCCCTAGAGTAGGGGTTTACAATGAGCAGTTCTTC.

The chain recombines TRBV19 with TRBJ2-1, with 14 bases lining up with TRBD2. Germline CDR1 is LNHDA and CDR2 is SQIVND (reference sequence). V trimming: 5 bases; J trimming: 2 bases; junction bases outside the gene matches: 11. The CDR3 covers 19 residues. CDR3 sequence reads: CASSVTGTSGRGAYNEQFF. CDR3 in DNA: TGTGCCAGTAGTGTGACCGGGACTAGCGGGAGAGGGGCCTACAATGAGCAGTTCTTC.

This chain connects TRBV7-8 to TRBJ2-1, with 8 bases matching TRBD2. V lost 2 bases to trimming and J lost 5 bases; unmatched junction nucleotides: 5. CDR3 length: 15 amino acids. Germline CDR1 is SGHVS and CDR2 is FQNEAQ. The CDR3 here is CASSLTTGGHNEQFF. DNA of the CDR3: TGTGCCAGCAGCTTAACAACGGGGGGGCACAATGAGCAGTTCTTC. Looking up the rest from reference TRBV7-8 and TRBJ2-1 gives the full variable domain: GAGVSQSPRYKVAKRGQDVALRCDPISGHVSLFWYQQALGQGPEFLTYFQNEAQLDKSGLPSDRFFAERPEGSVSTLKIQRTQQEDSAVYLCASSLTTGGHNEQFFGPGTRLTVL.